This TCR beta chain originates from a study of neoadjuvant anti-PD-1 for oral cavity cancer. Study summary: Patients without progression received a fourth nivolumab dose around day 43, then surgical resection on days 50-56. Points from the study as a whole: Higher pretreatment Treg/Th17 ratios tracked higher pretreatment blood clonality. TCR analyses covered only three patients per response group.

In regard to this clone: Its antigen is currently unknown.

Stage II-IVA oral cavity squamous cell carcinoma was new and untreated by systemic or radiation therapy. Clones were read by immunoSEQ multiplex PCR, and TCRdb kept only the in-frame ones, dropping some. The sample comprises about 14,000 clones, about two thirds of which are singletons, and 2.1% rests with the top ten. The length of the CDR3 is 15 residues. Germline V lookup: CDR1 SGHTA, CDR2 FQGTGA. Trimming removed 1 base at V and 0 bases at J, with 10 bases between. The clonotype originates from a person between 40 and 85 years old with oral cavity squamous cell carcinoma. The V call is TRBV7-3, the J call TRBJ2-7; perhaps TRBD2 as D (6 bases). Sequenced here: PBMCs, sampled before nivolumab (anti-PD-1) treatment. The CDR3 is CASSLRPGSSYEQYF. DNA of the CDR3: TGTGCCAGCAGCTTAAGGCCCGGGAGCTCCTACGAGCAGTACTTC. Full variable domain (outside the CDR3, taken from reference TRBV7-3 and TRBJ2-7): GAGVSQTPSNKVTEKGKYVELRCDPISGHTALYWYRQSLGQGPEFLIYFQGTGAADDSGLPNDRFFAVRPEGSVSTLKIQRTERGDSAVYLCASSLRPGSSYEQYFGPGTRLTVT.